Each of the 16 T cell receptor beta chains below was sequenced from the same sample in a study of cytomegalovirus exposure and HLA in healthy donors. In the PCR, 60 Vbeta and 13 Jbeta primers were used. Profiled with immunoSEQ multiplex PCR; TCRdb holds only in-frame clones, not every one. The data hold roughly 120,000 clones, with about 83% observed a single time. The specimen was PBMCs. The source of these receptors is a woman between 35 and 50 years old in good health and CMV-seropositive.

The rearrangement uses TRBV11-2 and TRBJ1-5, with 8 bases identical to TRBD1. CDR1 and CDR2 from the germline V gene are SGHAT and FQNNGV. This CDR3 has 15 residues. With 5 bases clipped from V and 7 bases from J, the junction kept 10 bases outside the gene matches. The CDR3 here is CASSRSGGTGQPQHF. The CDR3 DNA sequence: TGTGCCAGCAGCCGTTCAGGGGGCACCGGCCAGCCCCAGCATTTT.

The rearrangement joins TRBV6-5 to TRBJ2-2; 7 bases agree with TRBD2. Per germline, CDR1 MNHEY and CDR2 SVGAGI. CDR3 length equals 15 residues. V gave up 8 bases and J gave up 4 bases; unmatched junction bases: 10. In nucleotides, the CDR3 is TGTGCCAGCCGAGGGAGCGGGAAATCCACCGGGGAGCTGTTTTTT. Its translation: CASRGSGKSTGELFF.

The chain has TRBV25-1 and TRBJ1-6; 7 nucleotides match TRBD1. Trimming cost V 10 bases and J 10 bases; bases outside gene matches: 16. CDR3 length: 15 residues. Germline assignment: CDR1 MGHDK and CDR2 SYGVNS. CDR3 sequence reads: CATDPDRAVGSPLHF. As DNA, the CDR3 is TGTGCCACCGATCCTGACAGGGCCGTAGGATCACCCCTCCACTTT.

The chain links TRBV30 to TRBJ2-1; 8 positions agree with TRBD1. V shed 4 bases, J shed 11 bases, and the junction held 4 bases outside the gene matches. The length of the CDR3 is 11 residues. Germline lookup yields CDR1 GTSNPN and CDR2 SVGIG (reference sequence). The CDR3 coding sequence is TGTGCCTGGAACACAGGGGGACAGCAGTTCTTC. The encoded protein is CAWNTGGQQFF.

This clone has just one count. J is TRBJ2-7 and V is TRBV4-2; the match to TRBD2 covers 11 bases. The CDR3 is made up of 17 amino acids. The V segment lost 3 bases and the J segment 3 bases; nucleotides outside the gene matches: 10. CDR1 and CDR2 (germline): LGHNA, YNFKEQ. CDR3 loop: CASSQLPGLADFYEQYF. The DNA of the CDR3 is TGTGCCAGCAGCCAGCTCCCGGGACTAGCGGATTTCTACGAGCAGTACTTC.

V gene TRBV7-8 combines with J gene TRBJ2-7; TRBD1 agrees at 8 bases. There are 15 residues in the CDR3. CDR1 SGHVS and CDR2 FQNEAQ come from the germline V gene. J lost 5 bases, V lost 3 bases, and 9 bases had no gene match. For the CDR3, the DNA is TGTGCCAGCAGCTTCGATCCCAGGGGGCTCAACGAGCAGTACTTC. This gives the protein CASSFDPRGLNEQYF.

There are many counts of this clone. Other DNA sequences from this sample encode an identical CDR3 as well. The CDR3 is CASSPGTGGGQPQHF. The CDR3 DNA reads as TGTGCCAGCAGCCCCGGGACAGGGGGCGGCCAGCCCCAGCATTTT. The chain has TRBV5-4 and TRBJ1-5; 12 nucleotides align to TRBD1. CDR3 length equals 15 residues. Germline V gene lookup returns CDR1 SGHNT and CDR2 YYREEE (reference sequence). V lost 4 bases to trimming and J lost 7 bases; unmatched junction nucleotides: 6.

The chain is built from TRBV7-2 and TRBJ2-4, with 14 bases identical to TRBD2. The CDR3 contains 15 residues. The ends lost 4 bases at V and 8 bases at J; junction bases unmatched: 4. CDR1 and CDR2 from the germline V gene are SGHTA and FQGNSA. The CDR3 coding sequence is TGTGCCAGCAGCTCTATGACTAGCGGGAGGGACATTCAGTACTTC. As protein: CASSSMTSGRDIQYF.

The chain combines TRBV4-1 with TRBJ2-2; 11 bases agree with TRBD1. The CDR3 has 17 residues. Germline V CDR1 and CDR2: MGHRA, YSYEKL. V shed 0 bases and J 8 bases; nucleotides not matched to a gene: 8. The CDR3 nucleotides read TGCGCCAGCAGCCAAGACCCGGGACAGGGGGGAAGGGGGGAGCTGTTTTTT. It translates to CASSQDPGQGGRGELFF.

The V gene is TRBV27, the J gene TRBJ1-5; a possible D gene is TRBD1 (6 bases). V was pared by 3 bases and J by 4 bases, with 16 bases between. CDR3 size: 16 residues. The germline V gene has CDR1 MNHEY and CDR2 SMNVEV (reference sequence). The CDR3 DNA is TGTGCCAGCAGTTTCCGAGGGGGGGCCAATAATCAGCCCCAGCATTTT. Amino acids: CASSFRGGANNQPQHF.

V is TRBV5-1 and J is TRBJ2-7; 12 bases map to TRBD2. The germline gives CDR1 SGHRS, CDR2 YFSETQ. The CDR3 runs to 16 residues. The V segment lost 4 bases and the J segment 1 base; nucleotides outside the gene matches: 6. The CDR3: CASSPRTSGTSYEQYF. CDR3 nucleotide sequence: TGCGCCAGCAGCCCCCGGACTAGCGGGACTTCCTACGAGCAGTACTTC.

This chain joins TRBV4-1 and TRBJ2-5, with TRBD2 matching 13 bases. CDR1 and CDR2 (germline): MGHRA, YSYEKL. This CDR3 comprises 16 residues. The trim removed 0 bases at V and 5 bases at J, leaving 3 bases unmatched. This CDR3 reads CASSQDRTSGGETQYF. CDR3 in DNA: TGCGCCAGCAGCCAAGATCGGACTAGCGGGGGTGAGACCCAGTACTTC.

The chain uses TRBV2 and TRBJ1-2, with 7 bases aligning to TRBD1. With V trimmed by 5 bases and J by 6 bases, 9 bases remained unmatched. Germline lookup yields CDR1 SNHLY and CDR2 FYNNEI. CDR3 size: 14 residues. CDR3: CASSLTDRDHGYTF. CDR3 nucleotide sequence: TGTGCCAGCAGTTTAACCGACAGGGACCATGGCTACACCTTC.

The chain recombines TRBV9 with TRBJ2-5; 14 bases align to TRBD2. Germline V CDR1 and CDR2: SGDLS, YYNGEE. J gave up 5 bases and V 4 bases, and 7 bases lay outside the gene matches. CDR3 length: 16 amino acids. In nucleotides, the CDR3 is TGTGCCAGCAGCCCCGGACTAGCGGGGGGTTTGGAGACCCAGTACTTC. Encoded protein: CASSPGLAGGLETQYF.

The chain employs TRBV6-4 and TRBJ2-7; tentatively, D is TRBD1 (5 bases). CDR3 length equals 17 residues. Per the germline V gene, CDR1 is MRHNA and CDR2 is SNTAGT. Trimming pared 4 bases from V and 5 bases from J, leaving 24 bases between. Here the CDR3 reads CASSAPLEGQRGDEQYF. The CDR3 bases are TGTGCCAGCAGTGCCCCCCTGGAAGGTCAAAGGGGCGACGAGCAGTACTTC.

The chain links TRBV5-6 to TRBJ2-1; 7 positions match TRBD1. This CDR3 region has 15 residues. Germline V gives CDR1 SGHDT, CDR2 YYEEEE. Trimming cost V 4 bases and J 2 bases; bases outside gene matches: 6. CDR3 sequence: CASSRTGAPYNEQFF. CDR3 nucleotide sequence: TGTGCCAGCAGCCGCACAGGGGCGCCCTACAATGAGCAGTTCTTC.